The 9 T cell receptor beta chains below come from one sample, sequenced in a study of Graves' ophthalmopathy and Graves' hyperthyroidism. Using RNA transcripts, the TCR beta CDR3 regions were amplified. First-round RT-PCR with HTBI primers preceded a second-round multiplex PCR. One entry per CDR3 protein, called by TCRdb with MiXCR from the multiplex PCR reads. The sample includes a few hundred thousand distinct CDR3 sequences, roughly 21% of them seen just once. Input material: peripheral blood. Source of these receptors: a woman aged 50 to 60 with Graves' ophthalmopathy.

This clonotype was counted at least ten times. The V gene is TRBV10-3, the J gene TRBJ2-7, with 9 nucleotides matching TRBD1. J lost 8 bases, V lost 0 bases, and 5 bases had no gene match. This CDR3 is 14 amino acids long. The germline CDR1 and CDR2 sequences are ENHRY and SYGVKD. The CDR3 nucleotides read TGTGCCATCAGTGAGTCGGGACAGGGATTACAGCAGTACTTC. It codes for CAISESGQGLQQYF.

This clonotype has at least ten counts. The J gene is TRBJ1-1, the V gene TRBV6-1; D remains ambiguous. There are 13 residues in the CDR3. CDR1 MNHNS and CDR2 SASEGT come from the germline V gene. V was trimmed by 8 bases and J by 0 bases, leaving 10 bases between them. The CDR3, as DNA: TGTGCCAGCGCGAAGTACATGAACACTGAAGCTTTCTTT. Its protein is CASAKYMNTEAFF.

This clonotype was recorded many times. CDR3 in DNA: TGTGCCAGCAAGCAGGGGGTCTACGAGCAGTACTTC. Its protein product is CASKQGVYEQYF. The chain employs TRBV12-3 or TRBV12-4 and TRBJ2-7, with 7 bases aligning to TRBD1. The CDR3 is made up of 12 amino acids. V shed 7 bases, J shed 3 bases, and the junction held 3 bases outside the gene matches.

The DNA of the CDR3 is TGTGCCAGCAGTTTATCTTACAGGGTCGAGGACGAGCAGTACTTC. Its translation is CASSLSYRVEDEQYF. The rearrangement joins TRBV28 to TRBJ2-7; D might be TRBD1 (6 bases). Trimming pared 1 base from V and 5 bases from J, leaving 15 bases between. Looked up from germline, CDR1 is MDHEN and CDR2 is SYDVKM. The CDR3 loop spans 15 amino acids. The full variable domain, its missing parts supplied by reference TRBV28 and TRBJ2-7, is DVKVTQSSRYLVKRTGEKVFLECVQDMDHENMFWYRQDPGLGLRLIYFSYDVKMKEKGDIPEGYSVSREKKERFSLILESASTNQTSMYLCASSLSYRVEDEQYFGPGTRLTVT.

Many counts were recorded for this clonotype. The genes are TRBV2 and TRBJ2-7; 9 bases align to TRBD1. This CDR3 comprises 13 residues. V lost 8 bases to trimming and J lost 8 bases; unmatched junction nucleotides: 10. In germline, CDR1 is SNHLY, CDR2 FYNNEI. The DNA for the CDR3 is TGTGCCAGCTGGGACAGGGAGCTCGTGCAGCAGTACTTC. This gives the protein CASWDRELVQQYF.

This clonotype was observed a handful of times. The chain combines TRBV12-5 with TRBJ2-1; D is ambiguous. The CDR3 has 15 amino acids. The germline gives CDR1 LGHNT, CDR2 FRNRAP. V lost 3 bases to trimming and J lost 5 bases, with 14 bases between them. The CDR3 spells CASGFGLVDNNEQFF. The CDR3 DNA follows: TGTGCTAGTGGTTTTGGTCTAGTAGACAACAATGAGCAGTTCTTC.

This clonotype showed up many times. The chain has TRBV12-3 or TRBV12-4 and TRBJ1-1, with TRBD1 matching over 7 bases. The CDR3 is 15 amino acids. V lost 3 bases to trimming and J lost 1 base; unmatched junction nucleotides: 5. The CDR3, as DNA: TGTGCCAGCAGTTTTAGGAAGGGGGCGAACACTGAAGCTTTCTTT. This codes for CASSFRKGANTEAFF.

This clonotype was found many times. V and J are TRBV6-5 and TRBJ1-2, with 9 bases aligning to TRBD1. The CDR3 loop spans 15 amino acids. Germline-derived CDR1 and CDR2 are MNHEY and SVGAGI. The trim removed 7 bases at V and 2 bases at J, leaving 8 bases unmatched. Written as DNA, the CDR3 is TGTGCCAGCACCGGACTCGGGACAGGGAACTATGGCTACACCTTC. Protein product: CASTGLGTGNYGYTF.

This clonotype was detected only a few times. One junction end disagrees with the germline gene, perhaps due to a read error. The V and J genes are TRBV11-2 and TRBJ2-2; either TRBD1 or TRBD2 may fit D (5 bases each). The CDR3 runs 16 residues. CDR1 SGHAT and CDR2 FQNNGV come from the germline V gene. CDR3 bases: TGTGCCGGCAGCCAGACAGTGGCGGGCGGGACCGGGGAGCTGTTTTTT. Its translation: CAGSQTVAGGTGELFF.